The source of this T cell receptor beta chain is a study of robustness of blood B and T cell sequencing (dated by TCRdb to the late 2010s). With regard to the full study: The goal of the study was to figure out the amount of peripheral blood required to reliably characterize the TCRbeta and IgG repertoires of an individual. As technical replicates, two replicate TCRbeta cDNA libraries were made from one shared RNA pool taken from a single 10 ml draw. In each of the roughly 11 independently drawn blood samples, both the TCRbeta and the IgG repertoires were quantified. The study at large found these results: Combining 3 or 4 tubes (roughly 29-40 ml blood) brought coverage of the top 10,000 TCRbeta clonotypes close to saturation. The TCRbeta rarefaction curves did not fully level off, which suggests either under-sequencing or many low-abundance clonotypes. Because EDTA tubes had to be fractionated immediately, the use of EDTA tubes in multi-site collections was limited. Evidence of cross-contamination, likely caused by batch processing, was seen in one pair of TCRbeta libraries, and the UMI-sequence pairs shared between the two libraries were removed. No improvement in the overlap of rare TCRbeta clonotypes was observed when tubes were pooled, implying that much larger blood volumes would be needed for rare TCRbeta clonotypes to be captured. The 1,000 most abundant TCRbeta clonotypes from the pooled draws were detected in every single 10 ml sample. Between the technical replicate libraries, roughly 95% of the top 10,000 TCRbeta clonotypes in one library were also present in the other library.

The protocol used for the library was PCR. The sequencing machine was an Illumina MiSeq. Synthesis of cDNA relied on SMARTScribe reverse transcriptase together with a 5' template-switch oligo that added a universal priming site. A 12-nucleotide random unique molecular identifier (UMI) was carried by the template-switch oligo, and each cDNA molecule was tagged with this UMI. During reverse transcription, chain-specific reverse primers targeted TCRbeta transcripts. Uracil DNA glycosylase treatment removed residual template-switch adapters, and cDNA was purified with a Qiagen MinElute kit. For the first PCR, around 23 cycles were run with KAPA HiFi HotStart ReadyMix and step-out primers, split across four 50 ul reactions. Products of the first-round PCR were gel-purified before additional amplification. Illumina Nextera adapters were added in a second 8-cycle PCR, after which libraries were purified and pooled. The UMI barcode for each TCRbeta molecule was captured by a 50-nucleotide 5' read. Per the source publication's procedure: The MIGEC toolkit was used to group reads by UMI into consensus reads. PEAR was used to merge forward and reverse consensus reads, producing the final reads. A custom decontamination script removed identical UMI-sequence pairs shared across libraries, treating them as cross-sample contamination. MIGMAP, a wrapper around IgBLAST, was used for V(D)J assignment and CDR3 extraction. TCR clonotypes were defined by identical V gene, J gene and CDR3 amino acid sequence, and CDR1 and CDR2 were left unsequenced. The raw public reads went through TCRdb reprocessing: fastp at Q25, MiXCR clone calling, in-frame beta chains kept. Each entry merges the rows of one CDR3 protein and shows their most common DNA and genes. The V and J calls come from TCRdb's annotation, not from the publication. The sample table contains more than 3,500 distinct CDR3 sequences; only one count was recorded for about 61% of them. About 30% of the sample belongs to the ten largest clones.

CDR1 and CDR2 (MNHNY, SVGAGI) derive from the germline V gene (reference sequence). V is clipped by 7 bases and J by 2 bases, and the sequence between their germline boundaries is 9 bases long. The CDR3 numbers 13 residues from cysteine through phenylalanine. Only CDR3 DNA is held: 39 bases, read in frame from base 1. TCRbeta repertoires were measured from mRNA instead of genomic DNA, an approach that captures expressed receptors. Leukocytes from the buffy coat were collected into Trizol, and RNA was extracted using the Direct-zol RNA MiniPrep Plus kit with no cell sorting. To separate plasma, buffy coat and red blood cells, EDTA blood tubes were immediately centrifuged at 4 degrees C. A word on this clonotype: It lacks a known antigen. One base away there is no much larger clone; base qualities are not given.

Material for sequencing was peripheral blood. The clonotype comes from a human donor in good health. The sequence joins TRBV6-6 to TRBJ2-1; confidence is insufficient to name the D gene. The DNA sequence follows: TGTGCCAGCAAGTTCACAGCCTACAATGAGCAGTTCTTC. Its translation is CASKFTAYNEQFF.